The 31 T cell receptor beta chains below come from one sample, sequenced in a study of blood T cell repertoires in COVID-19. Sequenced by immunoSEQ multiplex PCR; TCRdb stores in-frame clones only, minus some. This sample carries more than 250,000 clones, 88% of them seen once, and the ten largest clones take 0.95% to 1.5%. The specimen was PBMCs or T cells enriched from blood (not recorded which). The receptors come from a woman in her 40s with acute COVID-19.

The V gene is TRBV19, the J gene TRBJ1-2, with TRBD1 matching over 7 bases. Per the germline V gene, CDR1 is LNHDA and CDR2 is SQIVND (reference sequence). There are 13 residues in the CDR3. Trimming at V came to 6 bases and at J to 4 bases, leaving 5 bases not matched to a gene. The CDR3 region has the DNA TGTGCCAGTAGCCGGGACAGAGTCTATGGCTACACCTTC. Its protein product is CASSRDRVYGYTF.

The gene calls are TRBV11-2 and TRBJ1-1, with 10 bases matching TRBD1. Per the germline V gene, CDR1 is SGHAT and CDR2 is FQNNGV. The CDR3 runs to 14 residues. J gave up 11 bases and V 5 bases, and 11 bases lay outside the gene matches. The CDR3 sequence: CASSKTGGAGSAFF. In DNA, the CDR3 is TGTGCCAGCAGCAAGACAGGGGGCGCAGGGTCCGCTTTCTTT.

This chain links TRBV10-2 with TRBJ2-7; TRBD2 matches at 9 bases. The CDR3 spans 13 residues. With V trimmed by 6 bases and J by 5 bases, 5 bases remained unmatched. Germline values: CDR1 WSHSY, CDR2 SAAADI. The CDR3 DNA follows: TGCGCCAGCAGCTCAGGACTAGCGAACGAGCAGTACGTC. Its translation is CASSSGLANEQYV.

The rearrangement uses TRBV18 and TRBJ1-1; D not certain. The V end lost 3 bases, the J end lost 5 bases, and 13 bases lay between the germline ends. This CDR3 contains 14 residues. Germline V lookup: CDR1 KGHSH, CDR2 LQKENI. CDR3 sequence: CASSPPMLTTEAFF. CDR3 in DNA: TGTGCCAGCTCACCCCCGATGTTAACAACTGAAGCTTTCTTT.

This rearrangement joins TRBV28 to TRBJ1-5, with unresolved D. Per germline, CDR1 MDHEN and CDR2 SYDVKM. Trimming took off 5 bases at V and 4 bases at J, with 18 bases between the two ends. The CDR3 loop spans 16 amino acids. This CDR3 is CASSPPPPGRNQPQHF. CDR3 nucleotide sequence: TGTGCCAGCAGTCCCCCCCCGCCAGGTCGGAATCAGCCCCAGCATTTT. The entire variable domain, with the rest obtained from reference TRBV28 and TRBJ1-5, is as follows: DVKVTQSSRYLVKRTGEKVFLECVQDMDHENMFWYRQDPGLGLRLIYFSYDVKMKEKGDIPEGYSVSREKKERFSLILESASTNQTSMYLCASSPPPPGRNQPQHFGDGTRLSIL.

The V gene is TRBV25-1, the J gene TRBJ2-3, with TRBD1 identical over 8 bases. The CDR3 runs to 14 residues. The V gene's germline CDR1 is MGHDK and CDR2 SYGVNS. V shed 4 bases and J 2 bases; nucleotides not matched to a gene: 2. The CDR3 reads CASSGDRYTDTQYF. CDR3 DNA sequence: TGTGCCAGCAGTGGGGACAGGTACACAGATACGCAGTATTTT.

The rearrangement links TRBV19 to TRBJ2-7; possibly TRBD2 for D (5 bases). V was shortened by 3 bases and J by 7 bases, with 13 bases between the two germline ends. The CDR3 runs 13 residues. Germline values: CDR1 LNHDA, CDR2 SQIVND (reference sequence). The CDR3 loop reads CASSMQTSGEQYF. CDR3 DNA sequence: TGTGCCAGTAGTATGCAAACGTCGGGAGAGCAGTACTTC. The whole variable domain, remainder taken from reference TRBV19 and TRBJ2-7, is DGGITQSPKYLFRKEGQNVTLSCEQNLNHDAMYWYRQDPGQGLRLIYYSQIVNDFQKGDIAEGYSVSREKKESFPLTVTSAQKNPTAFYLCASSMQTSGEQYFGPGTRLTVT.

The chain combines TRBV9 with TRBJ1-5; no clear D. The CDR3 length is 15 residues. Trimming took 1 base from V and 1 from J, leaving 9 bases between them. Germline CDR1 reads SGDLS; CDR2 reads YYNGEE. CDR3 sequence reads: CASSVSGQSNQPQHF. In nucleotides, the CDR3 is TGTGCCAGCAGCGTATCAGGCCAGAGCAATCAGCCCCAGCATTTT. The complete variable domain, with remaining parts taken from reference TRBV9 and TRBJ1-5, reads DSGVTQTPKHLITATGQRVTLRCSPRSGDLSVYWYQQSLDQGLQFLIQYYNGEERAKGNILERFSAQQFPDLHSELNLSSLELGDSALYFCASSVSGQSNQPQHFGDGTRLSIL.

In this sample, this clone turned up a few times. The CDR3 sequence: CASSMIEASPHEQYV. Here the CDR3 DNA reads TGTGCCAGCAGCATGATAGAAGCCTCTCCTCACGAGCAGTACGTC. This chain connects TRBV7-9 to TRBJ2-7; no definite D call. From germline, CDR1 is SEHNR and CDR2 FQNEAQ (reference sequence). This CDR3 has 15 amino acids. Trimming pared 5 bases from V and 5 bases from J, leaving 19 bases between.

The chain combines TRBV7-2 with TRBJ2-7; 8 bases fit TRBD1. Germline CDR1 is SGHTA and CDR2 is FQGNSA. V lost 1 base and J lost 2; bases outside the gene matches: 4. The CDR3 spans 15 residues. The CDR3 bases are TGTGCCAGCAGCTTAGTACAGGGGGGCCCCTACGAGCAGTACGTC. Residues: CASSLVQGGPYEQYV.

The V gene is TRBV9, the J gene TRBJ2-1; TRBD2 aligns across 10 bases. This CDR3 is built from 16 residues. Germline lookup yields CDR1 SGDLS and CDR2 YYNGEE. Losses at the gene ends were 1 base for V and 4 bases for J; bases not matched to a gene: 5. As DNA, the CDR3 is TGTGCCAGCAGCGTAAGGCTAGCGGGGGCGTACAATGAGCAGTTCTTC. It codes for CASSVRLAGAYNEQFF.

This clone appeared once. V and J are TRBV15 and TRBJ1-4, with D unclear. Trimming stripped 1 base from V and 7 bases from J, with 7 bases between. CDR3 size: 13 residues. Germline loops: CDR1 LNHNV, CDR2 YYDKDF (reference sequence). CDR3 residues: CATSRGPGEKLFF. CDR3 nucleotides: TGTGCCACCAGCAGAGGGCCGGGTGAAAAACTGTTTTTT.

The chain uses TRBV2 and TRBJ1-1, with 7 bases matching TRBD1. The trim removed 7 bases at V and 1 base at J, leaving 6 bases unmatched. Germline values: CDR1 SNHLY, CDR2 FYNNEI. This CDR3 contains 14 residues. DNA for the CDR3: TGTGCCAGCAAACTCAGGGGGTCGAACACTGAAGCTTTCTTT. Translating it yields CASKLRGSNTEAFF.

This chain links TRBV24-1 with TRBJ1-3; 9 bases are a match to TRBD1. The CDR3 is made up of 17 amino acids. V shed 3 bases and J 2 bases; nucleotides not matched to a gene: 7. The germline CDR1 and CDR2 sequences are KGHDR and SFDVKD. The CDR3 reads CATSDTGTGIAGNTIYF. CDR3 bases: TGTGCCACCAGTGATACCGGGACAGGGATTGCTGGAAACACCATATATTTT.

This chain connects TRBV4-3 to TRBJ1-5; D not resolved. CDR3 length: 13 amino acids. Germline V gene lookup returns CDR1 LGHNA and CDR2 YSLEER. Trimming shortened V by 0 bases and J by 4 bases, and 4 bases separated the two germline ends. The CDR3 protein is CASSQDENQPQHF. For the CDR3, the DNA is TGCGCCAGCAGCCAAGATGAGAATCAGCCCCAGCATTTT.

V is TRBV24-1 and J is TRBJ1-2; no firm D call. CDR1 is KGHDR, CDR2 SFDVKD, per germline. The CDR3 runs to 13 residues. V shed 0 bases and J shed 11 bases, with 12 bases lying between them. The CDR3 is CATSDLQALGYTF. In DNA form, the CDR3 reads TGTGCCACCAGTGATTTGCAGGCCTTGGGTTACACCTTC.

This sequence joins TRBV28 and TRBJ1-5; possible D gene TRBD1, 5 bases. This CDR3 spans 15 amino acids. V lost 5 bases to trimming and J lost 7 bases, with 18 bases between them. Germline CDR1 reads MDHEN; CDR2 reads SYDVKM. The DNA of the CDR3 is TGTGCCAGCAGTAGCGCGGGGACTTACGACCAGCCCCAGCATTTT. Residues: CASSSAGTYDQPQHF.

This clone was detected only a few times. J is TRBJ2-5 and V is TRBV3-1 (or the pseudogene TRBV3-2), with TRBD2 matching over 9 bases. J was trimmed by 7 bases and V by 4 bases; bases with no gene match: 10. The CDR3 consists of 15 residues. Germline V gives CDR1 LGHDT, CDR2 YNNKEL (reference sequence). The CDR3 DNA is TGTGCCAGCAGCCCCCGACGGCGGGAGGGGGGGACCCAGTACTTC. Translating gives CASSPRRREGGTQYF.

This clone was picked up one time. J is TRBJ1-1 and V is TRBV28, with a weak D call TRBD1 (6 bases). CDR3 size: 14 residues. Trimming shortened V by 6 bases and J by 9 bases, and 20 bases separated the two germline ends. From germline, CDR1 is MDHEN and CDR2 SYDVKM. The CDR3 is CASSYTGHFGKAFF. In DNA, the CDR3 is TGTGCCAGCAGCTATACGGGACATTTCGGGAAAGCTTTCTTT.

The chain recombines TRBV5-8 with TRBJ1-3; TRBD1 matches 8 bases. This CDR3 comprises 17 residues. Germline V gives CDR1 SGHTS, CDR2 YDEGEE. V gave up 0 bases and J gave up 0 bases; unmatched junction bases: 5. The CDR3 DNA sequence: TGTGCCAGCAGCTTGGGGGAAACAGGGGGCTCTGGAAACACCATATATTTT. Translation gives CASSLGETGGSGNTIYF.

This clone came up once. The rearrangement links TRBV7-2 to TRBJ2-3, with D possibly being TRBD2 (5 bases). V dropped 2 bases and J dropped 4 bases, with 13 bases sitting between them. Germline V lookup: CDR1 SGHTA, CDR2 FQGNSA. This CDR3 has 15 residues. Written as DNA, the CDR3 is TGTGCCAGCAGCTTAAGACTAAGGGTCCCAGATACGCAGTATTTT. Its protein product is CASSLRLRVPDTQYF.

As to this clone: The junction differs from germline at one of its ends, possibly a read error. The V and J genes are TRBV24-1 and TRBJ2-1; D ambiguous. Germline CDR1 is KGHDR and CDR2 is SFDVKD. CDR3 length: 15 residues. The CDR3 region is CATSDAGSQNNGQFF. Written as DNA, the CDR3 is TGTGCCACCAGTGATGCAGGCTCCCAGAATAATGGGCAGTTCTTC.

This clone was recorded once. J is TRBJ1-1 and V is TRBV3-1 (or the pseudogene TRBV3-2); D is ambiguous. V was clipped by 1 base and J by 5 bases, with 11 bases between them. The CDR3 sequence is 14 residues long. CDR1 and CDR2 from the germline V gene are LGHDT and YNNKEL (reference sequence). The CDR3 sequence: CASSQALRETEAFF. DNA of the CDR3: TGTGCCAGCAGCCAAGCGCTCCGGGAGACTGAAGCTTTCTTT.

The rearrangement joins TRBV6-5 to TRBJ1-4; TRBD1 might be the D (6 bases). V lost 6 bases, J lost 3 bases, and 11 bases lay in between. CDR3 size: 14 residues. The V gene's germline CDR1 is MNHEY and CDR2 SVGAGI. The CDR3 sequence: CASSRPGANEKLFF. DNA for the CDR3: TGTGCCAGCAGCCGCCCAGGGGCTAATGAAAAACTGTTTTTT.

The CDR3: CASSLAAGFEQYV. The CDR3 bases are TGTGCCAGCAGCTTAGCGGCAGGTTTCGAGCAGTACGTC. This rearrangement joins TRBV7-9 to TRBJ2-7; no clear D gene. The CDR3 runs 13 residues. CDR1 is SEHNR, CDR2 FQNEAQ, per germline (reference sequence). Trimming cost V 0 bases and J 6 bases, with 9 bases left between them.

The chain has TRBV7-9 and TRBJ1-2, with D hard to call. This CDR3 comprises 15 residues. From germline, CDR1 is SEHNR and CDR2 FQNEAQ (reference sequence). Trimming took off 0 bases at V and 4 bases at J, with 12 bases between the two ends. The CDR3 nucleotides are TGTGCCAGCAGCTTAGCTCGGGGTGGCTTCTATGGCTACACCTTC. It codes for CASSLARGGFYGYTF.

V gene TRBV3-1 (or the pseudogene TRBV3-2) combines with J gene TRBJ1-2; D call uncertain. The germline V and J ends were trimmed by 0 bases and 6 bases, with 8 bases remaining between them. Germline CDR1 is LGHDT and CDR2 is YNNKEL (reference sequence). This CDR3 has 13 amino acids. The CDR3 coding sequence is TGTGCCAGCAGCCAAGATCATGGGCATGGCTACACCTTC. Translated, it gives CASSQDHGHGYTF.

The chain has TRBV7-2 and TRBJ1-6; TRBD1 is a possible D gene (6 bases). The CDR3 contains 16 residues. The germline gives CDR1 SGHTA, CDR2 FQGNSA. Trimming removed 5 bases from V and 0 bases from J, with 11 bases in between. This CDR3 reads CASSPNRASYNSPLHF. In DNA form, the CDR3 reads TGTGCCAGCAGCCCAAACAGGGCCTCCTATAATTCACCCCTCCACTTT.

This clone occurred once. This chain links TRBV28 with TRBJ2-3; 14 bases are a match to TRBD2. Trimming removed 7 bases from V and 2 bases from J; junction bases left unmatched: 11. This CDR3 spans 18 amino acids. Looked up from germline, CDR1 is MDHEN and CDR2 is SYDVKM. CDR3 in amino acids: CASIGLAGGGRDTDTQYF. CDR3 DNA sequence: TGTGCCAGCATCGGACTAGCGGGAGGTGGCAGGGACACAGATACGCAGTATTTT.

This sequence joins TRBV4-2 and TRBJ2-1, with TRBD2 matching 9 bases. With 2 bases clipped from V and 10 bases from J, the junction kept 6 bases outside the gene matches. The CDR3 extends over 14 amino acids. Germline V gene sequence: CDR1 LGHNA, CDR2 YNFKEQ. CDR3 sequence reads: CASSQPLAGVEQFF. Here the CDR3 DNA reads TGTGCCAGCAGCCAACCCTTAGCGGGAGTGGAGCAGTTCTTC.

This clone appeared a single time. A junction end diverges from the germline sequence, so it may reflect a read error. The J gene is TRBJ2-1, the V gene TRBV28; D uncertain. The germline CDR1 and CDR2 sequences are MDHEN and SYDVKM. The length of the CDR3 is 14 residues. DNA for the CDR3: TGTGCCAGCAGTTTATGGTACGGAGCGCCCTCTTCGCTCTTC. Translating it yields CASSLWYGAPSSLF.